This T cell receptor (beta chain) originates from a study of T cell responses to AZD1222 COVID-19 vaccine. TCRdb keeps only in-frame clones here, not all; method: immunoSEQ multiplex PCR. The sample comprises tens of thousands of clones, about 89% of which are singletons, and 6.3% rests with the top ten. Germline values: CDR1 SNHLY, CDR2 FYNNEI. Trimming removed 2 bases from V and 8 bases from J; junction bases left unmatched: 6. The CDR3 contains 14 residues. Concerning this clone itself: The antigen is undetermined.

Overall study results and limits: Clonal diversity was possibly underestimated; the donors were predominantly white British and more often female.

The receptor's source is an adult who received the MenACWY meningococcal vaccine as a control. The sample in question was peripheral blood, obtained 28 days after the second dose of the MenACWY control vaccine. This rearrangement joins TRBV2 to TRBJ2-3; 8 bases are shared with TRBD2. CDR3: CASSESRGGGTQYF. The DNA for the CDR3 is TGTGCCAGCAGTGAATCCCGGGGGGGAGGTACGCAGTATTTT.